A single sample is the source of the 13 T cell receptor beta chains below, sequenced in a study of T cell repertoires in cytomegalovirus infection. Using its own MiXCR run on the reads, TCRdb lists one record per CDR3 protein. Among around 630,000 distinct CDR3 sequences, around 24% were seen once, and the ten largest hold 8%. Input material: CD8+ T cells from PBMCs. The source is a human donor in good health (CMV status not recorded). Some clones in this sample may be carry-over from other donors' samples.

On this clonotype: At one end, the junction sequence differs from germline, possibly due to a read error. The rearrangement links TRBV7-9 to TRBJ2-2; D gene ambiguous. The length of the CDR3 is 14 residues. Germline CDR1 is SEHNR and CDR2 is FQNEAQ (reference sequence). CDR3 sequence reads: CDSCFLDGTGELFF. CDR3 bases: TGTGACAGCTGCTTCCTAGATGGCACCGGGGAGCTGTTTTTT.

The rearrangement joins TRBV19 to TRBJ1-6; weak D call: TRBD1 (6 bases). The germline V gene encodes CDR1 LNHDA and CDR2 SQIVND (reference sequence). This CDR3 comprises 17 residues. V was pared by 5 bases and J by 7 bases, with 21 bases between. Here the CDR3 reads CASSPGQFEGGNSPLHF. Here the CDR3 DNA reads TGTGCCAGTAGTCCTGGACAGTTTGAGGGGGGGAATTCACCCCTCCACTTT.

For this clonotype: At one end, the junction sequence differs from germline, possibly due to a read error. The genes are TRBV13 and TRBJ2-5, with TRBD1 matching over 7 bases. Germline assignment: CDR1 PRHDT and CDR2 FYEKMQ (reference sequence). CDR3 size: 15 residues. Here the CDR3 DNA reads TGTGCCAGCAGCACCTTGGACAGGTACCAAGAGACCCTGTACTTC. It is translated as CASSTLDRYQETLYF.

The sample holds a few counts of this clonotype. The J gene is TRBJ1-5, the V gene TRBV2; 9 bases match TRBD1. V trimming: 7 bases; J trimming: 3 bases; junction bases outside the gene matches: 10. Germline V gene data show CDR1 as SNHLY and CDR2 as FYNNEI. CDR3 size: 16 residues. CDR3 coding DNA: TGTGCCAGCAAGGGGGGGGGGACAGGGCCCAATCAGCCCCAGCATTTT. This translates into CASKGGGTGPNQPQHF.

The CDR3, as DNA: TGCAGCGTTGTGGCAGGGTATAATGGCTACACCTTC. This sequence encodes CSVVAGYNGYTF. The V gene is TRBV29-1, the J gene TRBJ1-2; perhaps TRBD1 as D (5 bases). The length of the CDR3 is 12 residues. Trimming pared 4 bases from V and 6 bases from J, leaving 12 bases between. Looked up from germline, CDR1 is SQVTM and CDR2 is ANQGSEA.

This chain connects TRBV6-2 or TRBV6-3 to TRBJ2-2; D may correspond to TRBD1 or TRBD2 (5 bases each). Trimming took off 8 bases at V and 5 bases at J, with 18 bases between the two ends. Per germline, CDR1 MNHEY and CDR2 SVGEGT. The CDR3 extends over 15 amino acids. The CDR3 loop is CASEGLLPSTGELFF. CDR3 in DNA: TGTGCCAGCGAGGGGTTATTACCAAGTACCGGGGAGCTGTTTTTT.

This clonotype was seen ten or more times. This chain connects TRBV6-2 or TRBV6-3 to TRBJ2-5; 9 nucleotides agree with TRBD2. This CDR3 has 16 residues. In germline, CDR1 is MNHEY, CDR2 SVGEGT. The ends lost 6 bases at V and 0 bases at J; junction bases unmatched: 8. The CDR3 nucleotides are TGTGCCAGCAGCTCCCGACTAGCGGAGTACCAAGAGACCCAGTACTTC. The encoded protein is CASSSRLAEYQETQYF.

Details on this clonotype: One junction end disagrees with the germline gene, perhaps due to a read error. In DNA form, the CDR3 reads TGTGTCAGCAGCTTAACCCCAAATAACGAGCAGTTCTTC. It codes for CVSSLTPNNEQFF. The rearrangement joins TRBV7-3 to TRBJ2-1; D is unclear. Germline CDR1 is SGHTA and CDR2 is FQGTGA. The CDR3 totals 13 residues.

This clonotype was counted a few times. The chain uses TRBV6-6 and TRBJ2-5; D is tentatively TRBD1 or TRBD2 (5 bases each). With 7 bases removed from V and 5 bases from J, the gap between germline ends came to 11 bases. Per the germline V gene, CDR1 is MNHNY and CDR2 is SVGAGI (reference sequence). This CDR3 is built from 12 residues. The CDR3 loop is CASIGTGETQYF. The DNA for the CDR3 is TGTGCCAGCATTGGGACCGGGGAGACCCAGTACTTC.

This clonotype showed up just a few times. The gene calls are TRBV23-1 and TRBJ2-5; no reliable D call. TRBV23-1 is an open reading frame whose function is uncertain. The CDR3 covers 17 residues. Between the trimmed V and J ends, which lost 0 bases and 5 bases, there was a span of 19 bases. CDR3 in amino acids: CASSQSSFGLSQETQYF. CDR3 coding DNA: TGCGCCAGCAGTCAATCTTCGTTCGGGCTTAGCCAGGAGACCCAGTACTTC.

The genes are TRBV19 and TRBJ2-3, with 7 bases lining up with TRBD1. The germline V gene encodes CDR1 LNHDA and CDR2 SQIVND (reference sequence). The CDR3 totals 15 residues. Trimming cost V 8 bases and J 0 bases; bases outside gene matches: 8. Here the CDR3 reads CASGMTGLSTDTQYF. The CDR3 nucleotides read TGTGCCAGTGGCATGACAGGGTTGAGCACAGATACGCAGTATTTT.

This clonotype was detected many times. The CDR3 coding sequence is TGTGCCAGCAGTTCGGGACTAGCGGGGGCAGATACGCAGTATTTT. Its translation: CASSSGLAGADTQYF. The chain couples TRBV12-3 or TRBV12-4 to TRBJ2-3; 14 bases align to TRBD2. The CDR3 has 15 residues. J gave up 4 bases and V 4 bases, and 1 base lay outside the gene matches.

The J gene is TRBJ2-3, the V gene TRBV2, with D maybe TRBD2 (5 bases). CDR1 is SNHLY, CDR2 FYNNEI, per germline. The CDR3 covers 15 residues. Trimming took off 7 bases at V and 4 bases at J, with 18 bases between the two ends. CDR3 sequence (DNA): TGTGCCAGCACCCACACCGGGGTCCTGGCAGATACGCAGTATTTT. Protein product: CASTHTGVLADTQYF.